This TCR beta chain was identified in a study of blood T cells in healthy people across ages. PCR was performed a second time for roughly 7 to 12 cycles using a sample-barcoded 5' primer and a J-beta primer mix. A single record per CDR3 protein comes from TCRdb applying MiXCR to the 5' RACE reads. The table shows 650,000 to 950,000 distinct CDR3 sequences, with under 55% occurring only once. This clonotype has a count of ten or more. The CDR3 is 13 amino acids. Germline CDR1 reads SGHRS; CDR2 reads YFSETQ. V was shortened by 0 bases and J by 5 bases, with 9 bases between the two germline ends. The clonotype was recovered from a man between 60 and 75 years old in good health. Sample: blood. V usage is TRBV5-1 and J usage is TRBJ2-7; a weak D match, TRBD2 (5 bases). CDR3 in amino acids: CASSLGTVNEQYF. In DNA form, the CDR3 reads TGCGCCAGCAGCTTGGGGACTGTCAACGAGCAGTACTTC.